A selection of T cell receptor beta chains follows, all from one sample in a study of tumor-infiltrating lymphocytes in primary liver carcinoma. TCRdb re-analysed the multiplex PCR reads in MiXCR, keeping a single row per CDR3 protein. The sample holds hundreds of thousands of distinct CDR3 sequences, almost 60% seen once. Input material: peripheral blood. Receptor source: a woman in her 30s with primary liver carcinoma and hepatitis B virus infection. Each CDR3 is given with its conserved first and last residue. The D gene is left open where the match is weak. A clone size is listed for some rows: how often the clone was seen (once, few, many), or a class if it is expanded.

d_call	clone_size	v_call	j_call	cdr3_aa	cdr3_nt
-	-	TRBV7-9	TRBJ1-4	CASGFHEEKLFF	TGTGCCAGCGGCTTTCATGAGGAAAAACTGTTTTTT
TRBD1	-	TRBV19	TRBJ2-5	CASSKGGTGVQETQYF	TGTGCCAGTAGTAAGGGGGGGACAGGGGTCCAAGAGACCCAGTACTTC
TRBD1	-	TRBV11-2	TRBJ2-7	CASSLSGQGSYELYF	TGTGCCAGCAGCTTGAGCGGACAGGGTTCCTACGAGCTGTACTTC
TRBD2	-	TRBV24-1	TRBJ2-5	CATSDRLALQETQYF	TGCGCCACCAGTGACAGACTAGCGTTACAAGAGACCCAGTACTTC
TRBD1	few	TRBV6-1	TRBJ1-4	CASSDTGGPNEKLFF	TGTGCCAGCAGCGATACAGGGGGACCTAATGAAAAACTGTTTTTT
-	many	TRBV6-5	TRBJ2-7	CASSYGPYEQYF	TGTGCCAGCAGTTACGGTCCTTACGAGCAGTACTTC
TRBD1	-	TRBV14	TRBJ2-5	CASRGQGQETQYF	TGTGCCAGCCGTGGACAGGGACAAGAGACCCAGTACTTC
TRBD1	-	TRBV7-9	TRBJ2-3	CASSPGTGGVPRQYF	TGTGCCAGCAGCCCCGGGACAGGGGGAGTCCCGCGGCAGTATTTT
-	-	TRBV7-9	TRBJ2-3	CASSLRGNTQYF	TGTGCCAGCAGCTTAAGGGGCAATACGCAGTATTTT
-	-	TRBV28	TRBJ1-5	CASSDNWIYSNQPQHF	TGTGCCAGCAGCGATAATTGGATTTATAGCAATCAGCCCCAGCATTTT
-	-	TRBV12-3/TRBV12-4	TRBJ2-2	CVSSTGTTGELFF	TGTGTCAGCAGTACAGGGACCACCGGGGAGCTGTTTTTT
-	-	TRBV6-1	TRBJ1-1	CASSEISGAASTEAFF	TGTGCCAGCAGTGAAATTTCAGGGGCAGCTAGCACTGAAGCTTTCTTT
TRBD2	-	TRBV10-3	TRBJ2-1	CAINGTSGSSYNEQFF	TGTGCCATCAACGGGACTAGCGGGAGTAGTTACAATGAGCAGTTCTTC
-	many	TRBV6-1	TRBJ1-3	CASSEEPSSGNTIYF	TGTGCCAGCAGTGAAGAACCTAGCTCTGGAAACACCATATATTTT
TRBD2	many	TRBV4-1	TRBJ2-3	CASSQDHITSGRVDTQYF	TGCGCCAGCAGCCAAGACCATATTACTAGCGGGAGGGTGGATACGCAGTATTTT
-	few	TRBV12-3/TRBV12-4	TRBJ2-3	CASSLAISGLAPDTQYF	TGTGCCAGCAGTTTAGCAATTTCGGGTCTAGCGCCAGATACGCAGTATTTT
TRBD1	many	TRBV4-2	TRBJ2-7	CASSQRDRDYEQYF	TGTGCCAGCAGCCAACGGGACAGGGACTACGAGCAGTACTTC
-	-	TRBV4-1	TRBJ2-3	CASSPQRSVADMQYF	TGCGCCAGCTCGCCCCAGCGGAGTGTGGCAGATATGCAGTATTTT
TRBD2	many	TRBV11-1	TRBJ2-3	CASSRGRAFTQYF	TGTGCCAGCAGTCGCGGGAGGGCCTTTACGCAGTATTTT
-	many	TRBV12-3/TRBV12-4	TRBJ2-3	CASSPRRGSVTDTQYF	TGTGCCAGCAGCCCCCGGAGGGGGTCGGTCACAGATACGCAGTATTTT
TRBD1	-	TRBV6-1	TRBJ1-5	CARKANPGQPNSNQPQHF	TGTGCCAGGAAGGCGAACCCGGGACAGCCCAATAGCAATCAGCCCCAGCATTTT
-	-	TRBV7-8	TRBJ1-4	CASGQRAVANEKLFF	TGTGCCAGCGGGCAAAGGGCGGTAGCAAATGAAAAACTGTTTTTT
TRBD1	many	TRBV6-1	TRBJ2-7	CATDRGEQYF	TGTGCCACGGACAGGGGCGAGCAGTACTTC
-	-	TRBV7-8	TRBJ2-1	CASSSHWGRNYHEQFF	TGTGCCAGCAGCTCGCATTGGGGGCGGAACTACCATGAGCAGTTCTTC
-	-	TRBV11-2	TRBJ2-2	CASSSGGAGELFF	TGTGCCAGCAGCTCTGGTGGGGCCGGGGAGCTGTTTTTC
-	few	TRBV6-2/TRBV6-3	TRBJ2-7	CASSYDRDYEQYF	TGTGCCAGCAGTTACGACAGAGACTACGAGCAGTACTTC
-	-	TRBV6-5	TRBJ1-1	CASSYSTPEGNAFF	TGTGCCAGCAGTTACTCGACCCCGGAGGGCAATGCTTTCTTT
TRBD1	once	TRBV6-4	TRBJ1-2	CASSEKGGPGNYGYTF	TGTGCCAGTAGTGAGAAAGGGGGCCCTGGGAACTATGGCTACACCTTC
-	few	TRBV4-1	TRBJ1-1	CASSQVADSAEAFF	TGCGCCAGCAGCCAAGTAGCGGACAGCGCTGAAGCTTTCTTT
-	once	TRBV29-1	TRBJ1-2	CSVLGGQGHFGGDYTF	TGCAGCGTTCTGGGGGGGCAGGGCCATTTTGGGGGTGACTACACCTTC
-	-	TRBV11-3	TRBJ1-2	CASNSQVGGDYTF	TGTGCCAGCAACTCCCAAGTCGGTGGCGACTACACCTTC
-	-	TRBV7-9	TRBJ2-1	CASSPVVGFLDNEQFF	TGTGCCAGCAGCCCCGTGGTTGGGTTTCTTGACAATGAGCAGTTCTTC
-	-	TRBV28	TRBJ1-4	CASGGLREILFF	TGTGCCAGCGGGGGCCTGCGGGAAATACTGTTTTTT
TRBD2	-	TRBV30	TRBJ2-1	CACCNRGLPATEQFF	TGTGCCTGTTGTAATCGGGGACTACCCGCGACTGAGCAGTTCTTC
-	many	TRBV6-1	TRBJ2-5	CASTVGGYQETQYF	TGTGCCAGCACTGTGGGGGGATACCAAGAGACCCAGTACTTC
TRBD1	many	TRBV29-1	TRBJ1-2	CSADRAYGYTF	TGCAGCGCGGACAGGGCCTATGGCTACACCTTC
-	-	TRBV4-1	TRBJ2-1	CASSQPERNSYNEQFF	TGCGCCAGCAGCCAACCAGAGCGAAATTCCTACAATGAGCAGTTCTTC
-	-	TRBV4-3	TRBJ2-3	CASSQDLVLEARTSTDTQYF	TGCGCCAGCAGCCAAGATCTTGTTCTAGAGGCACGAACGTCCACAGATACGCAGTATTTT